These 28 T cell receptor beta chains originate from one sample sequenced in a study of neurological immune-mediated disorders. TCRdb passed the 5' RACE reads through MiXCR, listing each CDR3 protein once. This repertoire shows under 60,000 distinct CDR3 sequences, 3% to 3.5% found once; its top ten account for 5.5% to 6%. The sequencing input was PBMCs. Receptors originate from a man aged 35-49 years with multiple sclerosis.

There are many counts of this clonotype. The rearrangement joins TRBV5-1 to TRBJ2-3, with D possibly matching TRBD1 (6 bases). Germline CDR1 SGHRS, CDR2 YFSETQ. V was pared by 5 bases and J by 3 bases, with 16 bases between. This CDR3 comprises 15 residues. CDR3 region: CASRLQGARTDTQYF. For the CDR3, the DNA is TGCGCCAGCAGACTACAGGGTGCGAGGACAGATACGCAGTATTTT.

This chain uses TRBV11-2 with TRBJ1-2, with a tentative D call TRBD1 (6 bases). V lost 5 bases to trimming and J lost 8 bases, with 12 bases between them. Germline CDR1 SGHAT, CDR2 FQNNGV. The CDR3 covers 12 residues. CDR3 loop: CASSTDRNGYTF. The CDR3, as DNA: TGTGCCAGCAGCACAGACAGGAACGGCTACACCTTC.

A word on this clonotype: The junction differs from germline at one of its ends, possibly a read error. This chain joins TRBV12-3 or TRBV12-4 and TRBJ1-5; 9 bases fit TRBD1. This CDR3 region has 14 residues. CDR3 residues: CASSRTGDYQPQNF. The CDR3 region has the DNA TGTGCCAGCAGTCGGACAGGGGACTATCAGCCCCAGAATTTT.

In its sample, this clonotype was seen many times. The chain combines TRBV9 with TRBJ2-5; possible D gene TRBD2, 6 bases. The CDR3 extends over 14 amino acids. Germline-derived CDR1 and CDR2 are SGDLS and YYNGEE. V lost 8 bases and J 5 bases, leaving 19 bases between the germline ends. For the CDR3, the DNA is TGTGCCAGTTCCGGGACCCCGGCGGGGGAGACCCAGTACTTC. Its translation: CASSGTPAGETQYF. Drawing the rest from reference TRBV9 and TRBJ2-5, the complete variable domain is DSGVTQTPKHLITATGQRVTLRCSPRSGDLSVYWYQQSLDQGLQFLIQYYNGEERAKGNILERFSAQQFPDLHSELNLSSLELGDSALYFCASSGTPAGETQYFGPGTRLLVL.

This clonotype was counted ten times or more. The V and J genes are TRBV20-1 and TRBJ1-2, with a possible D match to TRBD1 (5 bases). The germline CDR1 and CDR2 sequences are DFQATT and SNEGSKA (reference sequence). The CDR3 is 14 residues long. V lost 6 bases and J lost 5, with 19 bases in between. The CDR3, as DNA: TGCAGTGCGGACAATGTACAGGCTACGTATGGCTACACCTTC. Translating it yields CSADNVQATYGYTF.

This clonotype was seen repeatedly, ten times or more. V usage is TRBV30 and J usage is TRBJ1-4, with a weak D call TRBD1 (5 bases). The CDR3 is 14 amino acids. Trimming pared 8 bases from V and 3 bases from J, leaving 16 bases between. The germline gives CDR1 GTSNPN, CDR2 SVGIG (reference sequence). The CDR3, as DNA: TGTGCCACCCGGAAGGGGCAGCCTAATGAAAAACTGTTTTTT. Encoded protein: CATRKGQPNEKLFF.

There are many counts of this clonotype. The CDR3 region is CSASKGKMDGYTF. The CDR3 DNA reads TGCAGTGCTAGTAAGGGGAAGATGGATGGCTACACCTTC. This chain joins TRBV20-1 and TRBJ1-2; possibly TRBD1 for D (5 bases). This CDR3 contains 13 residues. Trimming left V 3 bases short and J 6 bases short, with 14 bases between. Germline-derived CDR1 and CDR2 are DFQATT and SNEGSKA (reference sequence).

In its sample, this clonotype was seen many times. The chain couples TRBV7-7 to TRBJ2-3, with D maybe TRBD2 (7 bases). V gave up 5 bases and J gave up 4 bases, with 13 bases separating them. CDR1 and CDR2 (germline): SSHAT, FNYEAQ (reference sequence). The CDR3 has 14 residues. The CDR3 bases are TGTGCCAGCAGCCGCCTAGGGGGGGCAGATACGCAGTATTTT. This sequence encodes CASSRLGGADTQYF.

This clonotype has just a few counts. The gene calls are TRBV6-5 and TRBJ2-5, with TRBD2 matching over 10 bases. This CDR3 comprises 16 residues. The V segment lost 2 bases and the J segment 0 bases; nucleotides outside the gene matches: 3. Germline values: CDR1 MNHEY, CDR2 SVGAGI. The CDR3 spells CASSYLSGGDQETQYF. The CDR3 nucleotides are TGTGCCAGCAGTTACCTCAGCGGGGGGGACCAAGAGACCCAGTACTTC.

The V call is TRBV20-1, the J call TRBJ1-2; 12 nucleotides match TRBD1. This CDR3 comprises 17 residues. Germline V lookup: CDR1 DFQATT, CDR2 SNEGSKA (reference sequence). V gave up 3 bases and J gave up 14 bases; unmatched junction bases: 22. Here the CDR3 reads CSARESGTGGSNYGQTF. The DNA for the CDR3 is TGCAGTGCTAGGGAATCCGGGACAGGGGGCTCCAACTATGGCCAAACCTTC.

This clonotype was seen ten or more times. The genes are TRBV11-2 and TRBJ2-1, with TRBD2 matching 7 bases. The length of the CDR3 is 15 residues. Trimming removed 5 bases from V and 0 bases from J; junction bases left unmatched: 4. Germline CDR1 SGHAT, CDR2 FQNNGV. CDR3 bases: TGTGCCAGCAGCCCCCAGCGGGACTCCTACAATGAGCAGTTCTTC. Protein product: CASSPQRDSYNEQFF. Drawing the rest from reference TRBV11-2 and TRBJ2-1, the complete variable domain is EAGVAQSPRYKIIEKRQSVAFWCNPISGHATLYWYQQILGQGPKLLIQFQNNGVVDDSQLPKDRFSAERLKGVDSTLKIQPAKLEDSAVYLCASSPQRDSYNEQFFGPGTRLTVL.

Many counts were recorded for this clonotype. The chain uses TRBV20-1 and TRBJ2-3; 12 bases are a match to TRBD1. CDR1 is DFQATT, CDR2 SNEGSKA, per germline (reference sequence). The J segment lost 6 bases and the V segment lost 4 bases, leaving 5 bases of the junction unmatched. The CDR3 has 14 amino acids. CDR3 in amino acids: CSAIGTGGMDTQYF. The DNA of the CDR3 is TGCAGTGCTATCGGGACAGGGGGCATGGATACGCAGTATTTT.

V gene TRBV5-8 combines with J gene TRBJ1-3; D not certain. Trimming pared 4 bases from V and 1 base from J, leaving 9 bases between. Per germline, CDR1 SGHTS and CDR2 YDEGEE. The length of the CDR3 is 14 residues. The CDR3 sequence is CASSRRESGNTIYF. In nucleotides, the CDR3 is TGTGCCAGCAGCAGGAGGGAATCTGGAAACACCATATATTTT.

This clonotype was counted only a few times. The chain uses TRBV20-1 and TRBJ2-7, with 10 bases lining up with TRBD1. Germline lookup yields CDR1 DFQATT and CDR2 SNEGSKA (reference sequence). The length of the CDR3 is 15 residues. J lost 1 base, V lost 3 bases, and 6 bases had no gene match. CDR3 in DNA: TGCAGTGCTAGGAAGCCGGGACAGGGGTCCTACGAGCAGTACTTC. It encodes CSARKPGQGSYEQYF.

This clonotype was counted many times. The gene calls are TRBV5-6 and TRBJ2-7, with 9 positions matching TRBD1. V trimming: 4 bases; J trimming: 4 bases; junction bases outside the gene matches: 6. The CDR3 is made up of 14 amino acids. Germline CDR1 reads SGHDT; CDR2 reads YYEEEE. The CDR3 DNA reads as TGTGCCAGCAGCCCCTCCGGACAGGGGTACGAGCAGTACTTC. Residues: CASSPSGQGYEQYF.

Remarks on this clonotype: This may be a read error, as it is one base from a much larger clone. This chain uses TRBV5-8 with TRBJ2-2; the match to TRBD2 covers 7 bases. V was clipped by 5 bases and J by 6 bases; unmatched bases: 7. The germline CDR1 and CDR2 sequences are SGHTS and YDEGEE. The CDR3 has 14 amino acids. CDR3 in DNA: TGTGCCAGCAGTCACGGGACTATGGCCGGGGAGCTGTTTTTT. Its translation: CASSHGTMAGELFF.

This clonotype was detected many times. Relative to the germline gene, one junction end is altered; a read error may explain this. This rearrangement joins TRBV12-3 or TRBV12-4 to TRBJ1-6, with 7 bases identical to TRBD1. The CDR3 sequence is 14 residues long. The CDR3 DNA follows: TGTGCCAGCAGTTTAGGGACAGGAACCTCACCCCTCAACTTT. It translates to CASSLGTGTSPLNF.

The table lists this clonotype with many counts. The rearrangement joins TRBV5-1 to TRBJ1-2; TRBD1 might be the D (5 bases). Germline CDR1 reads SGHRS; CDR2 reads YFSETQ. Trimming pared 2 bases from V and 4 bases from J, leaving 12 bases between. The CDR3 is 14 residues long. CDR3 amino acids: CASSLVGAGYGYTF. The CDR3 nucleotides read TGCGCCAGCAGCTTAGTAGGGGCCGGCTATGGCTACACCTTC. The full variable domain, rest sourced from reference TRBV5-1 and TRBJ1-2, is KAGVTQTPRYLIKTRGQQVTLSCSPISGHRSVSWYQQTPGQGLQFLFEYFSETQRNKGNFPGRFSGRQFSNSRSEMNVSTLELGDSALYLCASSLVGAGYGYTFGSGTRLTVV.

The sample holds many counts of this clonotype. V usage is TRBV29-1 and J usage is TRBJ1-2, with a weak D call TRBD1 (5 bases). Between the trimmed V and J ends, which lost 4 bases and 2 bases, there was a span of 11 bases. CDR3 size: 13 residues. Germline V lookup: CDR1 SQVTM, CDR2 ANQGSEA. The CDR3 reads CSVAGGINYGYTF. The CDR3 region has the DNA TGCAGCGTTGCCGGGGGAATCAACTATGGCTACACCTTC.

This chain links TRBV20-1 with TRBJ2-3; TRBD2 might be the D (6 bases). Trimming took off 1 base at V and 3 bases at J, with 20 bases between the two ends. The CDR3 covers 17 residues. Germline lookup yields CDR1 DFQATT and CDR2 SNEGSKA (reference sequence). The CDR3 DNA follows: TGCAGTGCTAGAGCCCCCCGGGATGGGGGGAAGACAGATACGCAGTATTTT. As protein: CSARAPRDGGKTDTQYF.

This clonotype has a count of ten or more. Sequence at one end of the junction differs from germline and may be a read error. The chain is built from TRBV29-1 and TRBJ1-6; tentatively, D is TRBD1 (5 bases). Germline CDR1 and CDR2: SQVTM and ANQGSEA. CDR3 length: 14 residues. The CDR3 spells CSAELGQHNSPLNF. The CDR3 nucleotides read TGCAGCGCCGAACTCGGACAACATAATTCACCCCTCAACTTT.

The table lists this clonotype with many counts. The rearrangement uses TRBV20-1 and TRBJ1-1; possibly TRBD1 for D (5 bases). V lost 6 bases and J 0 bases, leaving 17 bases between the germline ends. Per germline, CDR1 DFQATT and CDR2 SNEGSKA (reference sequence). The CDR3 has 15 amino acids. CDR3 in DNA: TGCAGTGCAACCCGGTTTGGGGGGATGAACACTGAAGCTTTCTTT. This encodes CSATRFGGMNTEAFF.

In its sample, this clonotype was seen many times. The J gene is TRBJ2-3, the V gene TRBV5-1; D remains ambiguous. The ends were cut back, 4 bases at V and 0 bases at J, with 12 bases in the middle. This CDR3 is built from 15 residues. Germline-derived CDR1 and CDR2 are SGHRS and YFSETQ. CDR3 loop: CASSRIVGSTDTQYF. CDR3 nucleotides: TGCGCCAGCAGCCGGATAGTCGGTAGCACAGATACGCAGTATTTT.

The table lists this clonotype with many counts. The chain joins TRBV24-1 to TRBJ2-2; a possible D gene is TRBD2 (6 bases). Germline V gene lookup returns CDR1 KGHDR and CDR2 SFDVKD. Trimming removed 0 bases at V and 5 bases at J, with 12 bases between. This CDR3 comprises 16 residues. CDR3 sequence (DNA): TGTGCCACCAGTGATTTGATGTCAGGGAGGACCGGGGAGCTGTTTTTT. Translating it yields CATSDLMSGRTGELFF.

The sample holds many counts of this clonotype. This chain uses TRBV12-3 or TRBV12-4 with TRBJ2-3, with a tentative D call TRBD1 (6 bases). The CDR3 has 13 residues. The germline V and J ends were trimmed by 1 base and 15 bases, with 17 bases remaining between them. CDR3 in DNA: TGTGCCAGCAGTTTAGGAGGGGGTGATACGGAATATTTT. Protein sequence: CASSLGGGDTEYF.

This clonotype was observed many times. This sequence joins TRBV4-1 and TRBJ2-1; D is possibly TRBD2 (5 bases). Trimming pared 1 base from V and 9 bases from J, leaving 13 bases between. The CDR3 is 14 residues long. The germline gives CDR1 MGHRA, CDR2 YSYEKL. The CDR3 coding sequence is TGCGCCAGCAGCCAAGTTCCGGACTGGAGTGAGCAGTTCTTC. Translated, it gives CASSQVPDWSEQFF.

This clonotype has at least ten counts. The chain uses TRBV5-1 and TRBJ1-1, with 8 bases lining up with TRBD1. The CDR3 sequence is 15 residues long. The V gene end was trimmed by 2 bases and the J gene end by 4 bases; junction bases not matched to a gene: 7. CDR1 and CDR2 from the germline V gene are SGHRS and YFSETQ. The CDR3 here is CASSLQGVQGTEAFF. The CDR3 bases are TGCGCCAGCAGCTTACAGGGGGTCCAGGGCACTGAAGCTTTCTTT. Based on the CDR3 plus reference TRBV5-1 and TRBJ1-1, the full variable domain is KAGVTQTPRYLIKTRGQQVTLSCSPISGHRSVSWYQQTPGQGLQFLFEYFSETQRNKGNFPGRFSGRQFSNSRSEMNVSTLELGDSALYLCASSLQGVQGTEAFFGQGTRLTVV.

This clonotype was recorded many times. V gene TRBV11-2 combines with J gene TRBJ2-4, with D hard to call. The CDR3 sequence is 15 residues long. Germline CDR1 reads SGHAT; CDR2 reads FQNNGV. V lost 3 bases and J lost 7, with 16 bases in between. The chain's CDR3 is CASSFRPSRGNIQYF. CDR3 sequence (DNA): TGTGCCAGCAGCTTCCGACCCAGCCGAGGCAACATTCAGTACTTC.